The T cell receptor beta chain described here comes from a study of regulatory T cells in long-lasting Graves disease. The study, taken as a whole, reports: Persistent patients shared 2,500 to 3,000 public clonotypes among themselves. Newly diagnosed patients shared fewer, at around 970. Persistent Graves' patients showed less TCR diversity than newly diagnosed ones.

This clonotype was picked up a small number of times. Its specificity is unknown. CDR1 is MDHEN, CDR2 SYDVKM, per germline. V lost 7 bases and J 0 bases, leaving 16 bases between the germline ends. CDR3 length: 16 amino acids. To make TCR beta libraries, researchers used iRepertoire HTBI primers and Arm-PCR of CDR3 regions. TCRdb passed the multiplex PCR reads through MiXCR, listing each CDR3 protein once. The sample consists of hundreds of thousands of distinct CDR3 sequences, 15% to 20% of them appearing once. Time point: newly diagnosed GD, antithyroid drugs for less than 3 months. With RNA extracted from PBMCs as input, the TCR library was made. This same sample was also taken into another study, of T cells in Graves' hyperthyroidism and ophthalmopathy. That study adds: The TCR CDR3 first-round RT-PCR relied on the HTBI primer set.

The chain employs TRBV28 and TRBJ1-5, with no clear D. The sample was peripheral blood mononuclear cells (PBMCs), taken at new diagnosis, from a patient treated with antithyroid drugs. The receptor's source is a man younger than 35 with Graves disease. The CDR3 sequence: CASTIRRTLSNQPQHF. CDR3 bases: TGTGCCAGCACCATCCGGCGGACTCTTAGCAATCAGCCCCAGCATTTT.